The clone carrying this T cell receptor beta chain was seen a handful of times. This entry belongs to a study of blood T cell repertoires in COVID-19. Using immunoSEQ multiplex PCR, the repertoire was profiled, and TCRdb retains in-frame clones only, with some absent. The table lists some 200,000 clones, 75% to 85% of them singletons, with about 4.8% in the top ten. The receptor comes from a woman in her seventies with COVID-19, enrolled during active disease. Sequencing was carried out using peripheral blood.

The CDR3 protein is CASSTTQGSEAFF. CDR3 bases: TGTGCCAGCAGTACGACACAGGGCTCGGAAGCTTTCTTT. This chain joins TRBV12-3 or TRBV12-4 and TRBJ1-1; the D gene is possibly TRBD1 (6 bases). Between the trimmed V and J ends, which lost 5 bases and 8 bases, there was a span of 15 bases. This CDR3 has 13 residues.